This TCR beta chain appears in the sequencing data of a study of blood T cell repertoires in COVID-19. V lost 3 bases and J 13 bases, leaving 13 bases between the germline ends. Germline V lookup: CDR1 MRHNA, CDR2 SNTAGT. The CDR3 consists of 13 residues. Repertoires were generated with immunoSEQ multiplex PCR, while TCRdb's copy carries only in-frame clones and drops some. The sample includes 250,000 or so clones, roughly 91% of them seen just once. This TCR came from a man aged 30-40 years with COVID-19, enrolled during active disease. The chain combines TRBV6-4 with TRBJ1-6, with D possibly matching TRBD1 (5 bases). Input material: peripheral blood. CDR3 DNA: TGTGCCAGCAGTGAGCAGGGAGGAGGGCCCCTCCACTTT. It codes for CASSEQGGGPLHF.